These T cell receptor beta chains were read from a single sample in a study of technical replicates of blood from four donors. The protocol was immunoSEQ multiplex PCR, while the TCRdb copy is restricted to in-frame clones and leaves out a portion. The profile shows about 82,000 clones, 85% to 95% of them singletons. Source material: T cells isolated from PBMCs. All receptors come from a human donor in good health. CDR3s include the opening cysteine and the closing phenylalanine or tryptophan. The order of the fields is V gene, D gene, CDR3 length, J gene, clone size, CDR3 protein, CDR3 DNA. The D gene is left open where the match is weak. Only part of the rows carry a size: once, few, many, or a class if the clone is expanded.

TRBV25-1,.,13,TRBJ1-2,.,CASSEWADYGYTF,TGTGCCAGCAGTGAATGGGCCGACTATGGCTACACCTTC
TRBV7-9,TRBD2,15,TRBJ2-7,.,CASSTSGGGGYEQYF,TGTGCCAGCAGCACCTCCGGGGGGGGCGGCTACGAGCAGTACTTC
TRBV7-8,.,14,TRBJ1-5,.,CASSLASGNQPQHF,TGTGCCAGCAGCTTAGCGTCGGGAAATCAGCCCCAGCATTTT
TRBV14,.,16,TRBJ2-1,.,CASSHRRLASYNEQFF,TGTGCCAGCAGCCACCGAAGGCTAGCCTCCTACAATGAGCAGTTCTTC
TRBV6-5,.,15,TRBJ2-7,once,CASSLWSVVPHEQYF,TGTGCCAGCAGCCTATGGTCCGTCGTACCTCACGAGCAGTACTTC
TRBV19,.,13,TRBJ1-4,once,CASSPDSNEKLFF,TGTGCCAGTAGTCCGGACAGTAATGAAAAACTGTTTTTT
TRBV6-5,.,14,TRBJ2-7,.,CASSYSGHTYEQYF,TGTGCCAGCAGTTACTCGGGACATACGTACGAGCAGTACTTC
TRBV7-8,.,16,TRBJ1-6,few,CASSSIGVVYNSPLHF,TGTGCCAGCAGCTCTATAGGGGTTGTCTATAATTCACCCCTCCACTTT
TRBV2,.,14,TRBJ2-3,.,CASRGVPYTDTQYF,TGTGCCAGCAGGGGAGTCCCCTACACAGATACGCAGTATTTT
TRBV20-1,TRBD1,11,TRBJ1-2,.,CRPGGDYGYTF,TGCAGACCAGGGGGCGACTATGGCTACACCTTC
TRBV5-1,TRBD1,14,TRBJ2-7,.,CASSGGQGADEQYF,TGCGCCAGCAGCGGGGGACAGGGGGCCGACGAGCAGTACTTC
TRBV28,.,12,TRBJ2-7,.,CASSSWGVKQYF,TGTGCCAGCAGTTCCTGGGGCGTGAAGCAGTACTTC
TRBV23-1,.,13,TRBJ1-5,once,CASSRDNNQPQHF,TGCGCCAGCAGTCGCGACAACAATCAGCCCCAGCATTTT
TRBV18,.,16,TRBJ2-2,few,CASSPPRRVNTGELFF,TGTGCCAGCTCACCACCGCGCAGGGTGAACACCGGGGAGCTGTTTTTT
TRBV10-3,.,15,TRBJ2-1,.,CAISESRLVANEQFF,TGTGCCATCAGTGAGTCGAGACTAGTGGCCAATGAGCAGTTCTTC
TRBV28,.,14,TRBJ2-3,.,CASSVALAGDTQYF,TGTGCCAGCAGTGTGGCCCTAGCAGGAGATACGCAGTATTTT
TRBV30,.,14,TRBJ2-2,.,CAWSVSGGTGELFF,TGTGCCTGGAGTGTATCCGGGGGCACCGGGGAGCTGTTTTTT
TRBV7-6,.,14,TRBJ2-1,.,CASSLAEPYNEQFF,TGTGCCAGCAGCTTAGCGGAGCCCTACAATGAGCAGTTCTTC
TRBV15,TRBD1,16,TRBJ2-1,.,CATSNTGQRFYNEQFF,TGTGCCACCAGCAACACGGGACAGCGATTTTACAATGAGCAGTTCTTC
TRBV5-4,.,13,TRBJ2-5,.,CASSNPGVETQYF,TGTGCCAGCAGCAACCCAGGGGTCGAGACCCAGTACTTC
TRBV9,TRBD2,15,TRBJ2-7,.,CASSVGRGGPYEQYF,TGTGCCAGCAGCGTAGGCCGGGGGGGTCCCTACGAGCAGTACTTC
TRBV2,TRBD1,14,TRBJ2-7,.,CAIADRATSYEQYF,TGTGCCATTGCGGACAGGGCCACCTCCTACGAGCAGTACTTC
TRBV2,.,14,TRBJ1-2,.,CASSVSGILFGYTF,TGTGCCAGCAGTGTTTCAGGGATCCTTTTCGGCTACACCTTC
TRBV28,TRBD1,15,TRBJ1-1,.,CASSLQGSRLPEAFF,TGTGCCAGCAGCCTACAGGGGTCGAGACTCCCTGAAGCTTTCTTT
TRBV9,.,11,TRBJ2-7,.,CASRHLPEQYF,TGTGCCAGCAGACACCTTCCCGAGCAGTACTTC
TRBV27,TRBD1,14,TRBJ1-1,few,CASSFRGPNTEAFF,TGTGCCAGCAGCTTCAGGGGGCCGAACACTGAAGCTTTCTTT
TRBV28,.,14,TRBJ1-3,once,CASSLGGSGNTIYF,TGTGCCAGCAGTTTAGGAGGCTCTGGAAACACCATATATTTT
TRBV19,.,16,TRBJ2-5,.,CASMDGSTRGRETQYF,TGTGCCAGTATGGATGGGAGTACCAGGGGACGAGAGACCCAGTACTTC
TRBV29-1,TRBD2,14,TRBJ2-3,.,CSVDGTSVADTQYF,TGCAGCGTTGATGGGACTAGCGTAGCAGATACGCAGTATTTT
TRBV27,.,15,TRBJ1-1,few,CASSLSRELNTEAFF,TGTGCCAGCAGTTTATCTCGGGAGTTGAACACTGAAGCTTTCTTT
TRBV4-1,.,15,TRBJ2-2,.,CASRRGAGVTGELFF,TGCGCCAGCAGAAGGGGCGCAGGAGTCACCGGGGAGCTGTTTTTT
TRBV5-1,TRBD2,15,TRBJ2-2,.,CASSLTAGNTGELFF,TGCGCCAGCAGCTTAACAGCGGGAAACACCGGGGAGCTGTTTTTT
TRBV6-5,TRBD1,15,TRBJ1-6,.,CASTLLRDRGSPLHF,TGTGCCAGCACTTTACTACGGGACAGGGGCTCACCCCTCCACTTT
TRBV13,TRBD2,18,TRBJ2-1,.,CASSPPPSGRTSYNEQFF,TGTGCCAGCAGCCCCCCCCCTAGCGGGAGGACCTCCTACAATGAGCAGTTCTTC
TRBV6-1,TRBD1,12,TRBJ2-7,.,CASVTGNHEQYF,TGTGCCAGCGTGACAGGGAACCACGAGCAGTACTTC
TRBV5-4,TRBD1,15,TRBJ2-1,.,CASSLPGQGEYEQFF,TGTGCCAGCAGCTTGCCGGGACAGGGGGAATATGAGCAGTTCTTC
TRBV6-5,.,16,TRBJ2-1,.,CASSYFLEGRGDEQFF,TGTGCCAGCAGTTACTTTTTGGAGGGACGGGGCGATGAGCAGTTCTTC
TRBV4-1,.,15,TRBJ1-3,.,CASSQEDSTGNTIYF,TGCGCCAGCAGCCAAGAGGACAGTACTGGAAACACCATATATTTT
TRBV28,TRBD1,16,TRBJ1-1,.,CASSLYRGIGNTEAFF,TGTGCCAGCAGTTTATACAGGGGTATAGGAAACACTGAAGCTTTCTTT
TRBV14,TRBD2,15,TRBJ2-5,.,CASSQDTGGEETQYF,TGTGCCAGCAGCCAAGATACCGGGGGGGAAGAGACCCAGTACTTC
TRBV10-2,.,15,TRBJ2-7,.,CASSEVGGFSYEQYF,TGCGCCAGCAGTGAGGTGGGGGGATTCTCCTACGAGCAGTACTTC
TRBV19,TRBD2,17,TRBJ2-7,.,CASSIATSGSYPYEQYF,TGTGCCAGTAGTATAGCCACTAGCGGGAGCTACCCCTACGAGCAGTACTTC
TRBV7-9,.,14,TRBJ1-2,.,CASSLSGGALGYTF,TGTGCCAGCAGCTTATCTGGGGGGGCCCTCGGCTACACCTTC
TRBV4-2,TRBD2,17,TRBJ2-1,.,CASSLEGGTSGYNEQFF,TGTGCCAGCAGCCTAGAAGGCGGGACTAGCGGTTACAATGAGCAGTTCTTC
TRBV19,TRBD1,15,TRBJ2-7,.,CASSMEDRAPYEQYF,TGTGCCAGTAGTATGGAGGACAGGGCGCCCTACGAGCAGTACTTC
TRBV11-3,.,14,TRBJ2-5,.,CASSAGTNQETQYF,TGTGCCAGCAGCGCAGGGACAAACCAAGAGACCCAGTACTTC
TRBV6-6,.,16,TRBJ2-3,.,CASRPGSILITDTQYF,TGTGCCAGCAGGCCCGGGTCTATTCTAATCACAGATACGCAGTATTTT
TRBV27,.,15,TRBJ1-3,.,CASSLGRGSGNTIYF,TGTGCCAGCAGTTTGGGGAGAGGGTCTGGAAACACCATATATTTT
TRBV7-9,TRBD2,17,TRBJ2-2,few,CASMLAGGPSATGELFF,TGTGCCAGTATGTTAGCGGGGGGACCCTCGGCCACCGGGGAGCTGTTTTTT
TRBV6-5,TRBD2,16,TRBJ2-7,few,CASSSSLAGGRNEQYF,TGTGCCAGCAGTTCTTCTCTAGCGGGAGGTAGGAACGAGCAGTACTTC
TRBV7-8,.,17,TRBJ1-5,.,CASSLERGDTSNQPQHF,TGTGCCAGCAGCTTAGAGAGAGGGGACACAAGCAATCAGCCCCAGCATTTT
TRBV6-6,.,15,TRBJ2-5,.,CASSNRLVSQETQYF,TGTGCCAGCAGTAATCGACTAGTGAGTCAAGAGACCCAGTACTTC
TRBV4-1,.,18,TRBJ2-3,.,CASSQEISGGVRTDTQYF,TGCGCCAGCAGCCAAGAAATCTCGGGGGGCGTTCGAACAGATACGCAGTATTTT
TRBV5-1,TRBD1,16,TRBJ2-7,once,CASSATTGTAYYEQYF,TGCGCCAGCAGCGCCACCACCGGGACAGCCTACTACGAGCAGTACTTC
TRBV9,.,17,TRBJ2-1,once,CASSVADVRGPYNEQFF,TGTGCCAGCAGCGTAGCTGACGTGCGGGGACCCTACAATGAGCAGTTCTTC
TRBV5-1,TRBD2,23,TRBJ2-5,.,CASSSLIAGKSLLTLRNEETQYF,TGCGCCAGCAGCTCCCTTATAGCGGGAAAAAGCCTACTTACCTTACGCAACGAAGAGACCCAGTACTTC